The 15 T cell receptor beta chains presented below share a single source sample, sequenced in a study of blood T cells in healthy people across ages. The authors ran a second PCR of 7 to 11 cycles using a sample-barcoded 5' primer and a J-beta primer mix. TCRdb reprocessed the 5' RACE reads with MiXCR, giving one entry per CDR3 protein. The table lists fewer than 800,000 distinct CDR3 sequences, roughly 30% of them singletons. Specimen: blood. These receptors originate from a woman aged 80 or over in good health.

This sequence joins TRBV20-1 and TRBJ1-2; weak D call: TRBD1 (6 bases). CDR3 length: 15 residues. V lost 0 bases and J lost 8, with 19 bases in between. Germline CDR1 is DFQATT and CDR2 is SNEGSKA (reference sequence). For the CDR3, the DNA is TGCAGTGCTAGAGAGCTAGGGAACAGGGAAAGGGGCTACACCTTC. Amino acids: CSARELGNRERGYTF.

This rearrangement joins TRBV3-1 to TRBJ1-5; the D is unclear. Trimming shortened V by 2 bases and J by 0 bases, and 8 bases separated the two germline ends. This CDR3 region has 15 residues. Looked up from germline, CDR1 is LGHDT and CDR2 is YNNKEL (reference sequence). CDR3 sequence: CASSQSYPSNQPQHF. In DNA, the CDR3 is TGTGCCAGCAGCCAATCTTATCCTAGCAATCAGCCCCAGCATTTT.

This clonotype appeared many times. Written as DNA, the CDR3 is TGTGCCAGCAGTGAAGAGGCAGGGCGCTTCACAGCCTACGAGCAGTACTTC. Protein sequence: CASSEEAGRFTAYEQYF. The V call is TRBV6-1, the J call TRBJ2-7, with D perhaps matching TRBD1 (5 bases). The germline gives CDR1 MNHNS, CDR2 SASEGT. The CDR3 spans 17 residues. Trimming shortened V by 1 base and J by 2 bases, and 18 bases separated the two germline ends.

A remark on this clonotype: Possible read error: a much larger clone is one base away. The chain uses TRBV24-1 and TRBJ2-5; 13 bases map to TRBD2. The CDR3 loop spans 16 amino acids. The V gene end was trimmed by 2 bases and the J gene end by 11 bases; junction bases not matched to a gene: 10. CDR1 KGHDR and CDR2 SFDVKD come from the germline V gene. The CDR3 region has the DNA TGTGCCACCAGTGATTCCGGGACTAGCGGGGCAAATGAGCAGTACTTC. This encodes CATSDSGTSGANEQYF.

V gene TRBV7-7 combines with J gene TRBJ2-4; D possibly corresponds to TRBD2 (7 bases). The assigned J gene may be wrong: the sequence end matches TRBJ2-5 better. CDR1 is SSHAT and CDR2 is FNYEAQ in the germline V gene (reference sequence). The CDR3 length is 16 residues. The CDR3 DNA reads TGTGCCAGCAGCTACAATTGGGGGGGCCCCTCAGGGACCCAGTACTTC. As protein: CASSYNWGGPSGTQYF.

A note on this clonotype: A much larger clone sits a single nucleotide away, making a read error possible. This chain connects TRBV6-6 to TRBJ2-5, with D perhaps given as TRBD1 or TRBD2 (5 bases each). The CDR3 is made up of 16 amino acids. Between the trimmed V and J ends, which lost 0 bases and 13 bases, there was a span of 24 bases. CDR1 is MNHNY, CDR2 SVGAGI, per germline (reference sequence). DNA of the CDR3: TGTGCCAGCAGTTACTCGAAGGTGGCGGTGGGACGCGCCCCGTACTTC. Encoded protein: CASSYSKVAVGRAPYF.

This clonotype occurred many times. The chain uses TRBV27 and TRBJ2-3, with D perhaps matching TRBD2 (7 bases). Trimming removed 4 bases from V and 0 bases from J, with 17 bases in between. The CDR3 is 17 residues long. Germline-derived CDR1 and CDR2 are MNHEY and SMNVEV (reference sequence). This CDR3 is CASSYQGGGFSTDTQYF. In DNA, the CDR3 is TGTGCCAGCAGTTACCAGGGAGGGGGATTTAGCACAGATACGCAGTATTTT.

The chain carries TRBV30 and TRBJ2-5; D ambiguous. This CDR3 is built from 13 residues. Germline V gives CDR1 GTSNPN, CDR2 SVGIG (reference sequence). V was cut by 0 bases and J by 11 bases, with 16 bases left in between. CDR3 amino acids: CAWSVGSRNEQYF. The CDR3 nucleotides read TGTGCCTGGAGTGTGGGTAGCCGGAATGAGCAGTACTTC.

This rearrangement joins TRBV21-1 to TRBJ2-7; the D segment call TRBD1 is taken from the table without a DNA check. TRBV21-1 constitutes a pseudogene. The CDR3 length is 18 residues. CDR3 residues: CASSKSYRTYPLNYEQYF. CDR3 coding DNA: TGTGCCAGCAGCAAATCTTACAGGACGTACCCATTGAACTACGAGCAGTACTTC.

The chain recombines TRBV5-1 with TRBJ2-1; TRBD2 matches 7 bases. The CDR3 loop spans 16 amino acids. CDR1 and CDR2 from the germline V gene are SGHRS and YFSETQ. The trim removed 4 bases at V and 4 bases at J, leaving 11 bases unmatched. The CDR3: CASSGRASGTYNEQFF. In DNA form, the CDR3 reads TGCGCCAGCAGCGGGCGGGCTAGCGGAACATACAATGAGCAGTTCTTC.

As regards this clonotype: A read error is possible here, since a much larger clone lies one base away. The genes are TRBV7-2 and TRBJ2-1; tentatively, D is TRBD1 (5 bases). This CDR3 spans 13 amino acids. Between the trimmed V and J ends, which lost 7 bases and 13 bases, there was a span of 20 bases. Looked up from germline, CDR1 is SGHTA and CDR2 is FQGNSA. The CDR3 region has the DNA TGTGCCAGCACTAGGGGCCAACAAGAGACCCAGTTCTTC. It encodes CASTRGQQETQFF.

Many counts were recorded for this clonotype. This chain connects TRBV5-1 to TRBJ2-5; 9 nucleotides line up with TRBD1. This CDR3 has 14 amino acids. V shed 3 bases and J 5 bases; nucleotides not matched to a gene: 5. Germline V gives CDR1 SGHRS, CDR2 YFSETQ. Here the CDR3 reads CASSSNRGRETQYF. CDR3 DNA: TGCGCCAGCAGCTCTAACAGGGGGCGGGAGACCCAGTACTTC.

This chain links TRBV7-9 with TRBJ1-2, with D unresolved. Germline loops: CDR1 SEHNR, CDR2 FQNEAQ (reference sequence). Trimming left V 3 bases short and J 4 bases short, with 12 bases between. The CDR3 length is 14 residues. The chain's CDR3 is CASSFGTLLYGYTF. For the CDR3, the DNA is TGTGCCAGCAGCTTCGGAACCCTTCTCTATGGCTACACCTTC.

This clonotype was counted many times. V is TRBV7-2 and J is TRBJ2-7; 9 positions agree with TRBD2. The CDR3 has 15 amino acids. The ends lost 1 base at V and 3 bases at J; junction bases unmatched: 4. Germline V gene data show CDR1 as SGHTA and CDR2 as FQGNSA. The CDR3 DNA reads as TGTGCCAGCAGCTTAGGACTAGCGGAGGACTACGAGCAGTACTTC. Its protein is CASSLGLAEDYEQYF.

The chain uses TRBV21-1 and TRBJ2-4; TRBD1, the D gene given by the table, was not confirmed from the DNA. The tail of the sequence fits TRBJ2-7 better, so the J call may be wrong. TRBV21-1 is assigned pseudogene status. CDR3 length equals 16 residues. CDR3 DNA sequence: TGTGCCAGCAGCTTAGAATTTTCTTCATCCCCCTACGAGCAGTACTTC. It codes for CASSLEFSSSPYEQYF.